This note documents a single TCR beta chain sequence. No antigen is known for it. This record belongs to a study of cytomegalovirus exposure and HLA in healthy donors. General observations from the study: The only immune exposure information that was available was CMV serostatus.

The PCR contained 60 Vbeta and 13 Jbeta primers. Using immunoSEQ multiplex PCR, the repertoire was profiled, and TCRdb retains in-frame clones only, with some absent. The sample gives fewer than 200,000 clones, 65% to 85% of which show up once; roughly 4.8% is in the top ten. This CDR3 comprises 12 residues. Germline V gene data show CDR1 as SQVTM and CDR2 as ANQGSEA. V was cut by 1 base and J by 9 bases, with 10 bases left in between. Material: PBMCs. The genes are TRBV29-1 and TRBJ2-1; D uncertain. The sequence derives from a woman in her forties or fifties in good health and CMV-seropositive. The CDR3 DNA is TGCAGCGTTGAAGGTCCTCCGGGTGAGCAGTTCTTC. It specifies CSVEGPPGEQFF.